This paragraph covers one T cell receptor beta chain sequence. This clone was detected only once. Its antigen target is currently unknown. No much larger clone exists at a distance of one base, and base qualities are not known. The data were taken from a study of T cell responses to AZD1222 COVID-19 vaccine (dated by TCRdb to about 2021). As for the study more broadly: AZD1222 recipients given second doses at about 4 weeks or at about 12 weeks were pooled, since spike-specific TCR depth and breadth were not found to differ between the two schedules. TCR sequencing was performed for 230 to 250 trial participants, of whom roughly 200 were given two doses of AZD1222 and 26 were given two doses of MenACWY control vaccine. Trial participants were enrolled into age subgroups of 18-55, 56-69 and 70-plus years, which contained approximately 150, 28 and 58 TCR-sequenced participants, respectively.

The CDR3 regions of human TCRbeta chains were analyzed by immunosequencing. In the paper's pipeline: Repertoire TCRs were checked for matches against a reference library of SARS-CoV-2-specific TCRs that had been generated using the MIRA antigen-specificity platform. Breadth was defined as the fraction of unique TCRs that were SARS-CoV-2-associated, and depth was defined as the fraction of total T cells that were SARS-CoV-2-associated. Using the MIRA data, each spike-specific TCR was mapped to the spike region that the TCR reacts to and placed in a CD4 or CD8 class. Log10-transformed breadth and depth values were compared by one-way ANOVA with Sidak's multiple comparisons tests. Drawn from immuneACCESS, this table holds only the in-frame rearrangements with V and J called that TCRdb kept. Clones are partly lost; checked studies trace under half to an unresolved V gene and leave the rest unexplained. V and J calls and clone size are those listed in that table; D and trimming were worked out from the DNA. Here the sample has approximately 140,000 clones; roughly 91% occur a single time. Less than 2% of the sample is taken by the ten largest.

The time point tag for this specimen amounts to: baseline before first vaccination. Vaccinee samples came from UK trials COV001 and COV002, including a single-blind randomized controlled phase 2/3 trial of AZD1222 (ChAdOx1 nCoV-19) in healthy adults. For TCRbeta chain sequencing, PBMC samples were collected from trial participants at day 0 and at day 28 after the second dose. Study-wide conclusions, independent of this receptor: After two AZD1222 doses, spike-specific TCR breadth and depth were significantly higher than at day 0 and than in MenACWY recipients. The 56-69-year group was small, and its depth increase did not reach significance, likely because of low power. Reportedly, close to half of the unique spike-specific TCRs recognized epitopes lying outside the regions that are mutated in the B.1.351 and B.1.1.7 variants. Because no day 14 peak-response samples were available, the repertoires could be characterized only after the peak T cell response. Conclusions about previously exposed vaccinees are limited because only five or six AZD1222 recipients were SARS-CoV-2 seropositive at baseline. Participants were mostly white British, with more females than males. The authors suggested clonal diversity may have been underestimated. The whole spike protein was spanned by vaccine-associated CD4 TCRs, and dominant responses were seen in regions 160-218 and 743-854.

From a lookup of the germline V gene (reference sequence), CDR1 and CDR2 are LNHDA and SQIVND. From the cysteine up to the phenylalanine, the CDR3 has a length of 15 residues. Only CDR3 DNA is held: 45 bases, read in frame from base 1. The junction shows trimming of 6 bases on V and 3 bases on J, and the gene matches do not reach 6 bases of it. In this chain, TRBV19 is recombined with TRBJ1-5; 9 of the junction bases match TRBD1. The receptor comes from an adult in good health. This specimen was peripheral blood, taken on day 0 of AZD1222 vaccination. The bases read TGTGCCAGTAGCCTAACAGGGGGCATCAATCAGCCCCAGCATTTT. It encodes CASSLTGGINQPQHF. Reference TRBV19 and TRBJ1-5 genes cover what lies past the CDR3, so the full variable domain is DGGITQSPKYLFRKEGQNVTLSCEQNLNHDAMYWYRQDPGQGLRLIYYSQIVNDFQKGDIAEGYSVSREKKESFPLTVTSAQKNPTAFYLCASSLTGGINQPQHFGDGTRLSIL.